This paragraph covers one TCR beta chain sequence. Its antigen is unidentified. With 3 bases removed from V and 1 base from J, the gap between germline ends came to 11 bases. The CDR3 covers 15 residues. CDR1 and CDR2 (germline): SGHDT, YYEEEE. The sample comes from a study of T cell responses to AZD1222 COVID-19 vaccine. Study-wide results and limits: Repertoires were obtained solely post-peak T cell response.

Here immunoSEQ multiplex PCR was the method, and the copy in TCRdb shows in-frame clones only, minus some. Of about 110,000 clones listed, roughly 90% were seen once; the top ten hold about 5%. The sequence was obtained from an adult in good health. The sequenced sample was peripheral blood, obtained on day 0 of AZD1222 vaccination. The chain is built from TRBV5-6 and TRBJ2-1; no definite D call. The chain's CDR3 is CASSSTPRSYNEQFF. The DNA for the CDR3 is TGTGCCAGCAGCTCTACACCTCGTTCCTACAATGAGCAGTTCTTC.